A selection of T cell receptor beta chains follows, all from one sample in a study of T cells in Graves' hyperthyroidism and ophthalmopathy. One entry per CDR3 protein, called by TCRdb with MiXCR from the multiplex PCR reads. Of about 580,000 distinct CDR3 sequences listed, approximately 15% are singletons. The source material was blood. These receptors all stem from a woman aged 25 to 39 with Graves' hyperthyroidism that later progressed to Graves' ophthalmopathy. CDR3s include the opening cysteine and the closing phenylalanine or tryptophan. Each record gives: D gene, J gene, clone size, V gene, CDR3 protein, CDR3 DNA. The D gene is left open where the match is weak. Size is stated for part of the rows, as once, few or many counts, or as a class when the clone is expanded.

D gene: .; J gene: TRBJ1-1; clone size: few; V gene: TRBV28; CDR3 protein: CASSTYSGGARGTEAFF; CDR3 DNA: TGTGCCAGCAGCACCTACTCGGGGGGGGCGAGGGGCACTGAAGCTTTCTTT
D gene: .; J gene: TRBJ1-1; clone size: many; V gene: TRBV7-8; CDR3 protein: CASSSQVTNTEAFF; CDR3 DNA: TGTGCCAGCAGCTCCCAGGTGACGAACACTGAAGCTTTCTTT
D gene: TRBD2; J gene: TRBJ2-7; clone size: .; V gene: TRBV7-2; CDR3 protein: CASSSSGNSYEQYF; CDR3 DNA: TGTGCCAGCAGCTCGAGCGGGAACTCCTACGAGCAGTACTTC
D gene: .; J gene: TRBJ1-4; clone size: many; V gene: TRBV15; CDR3 protein: CATRELLNEKLFF; CDR3 DNA: TGTGCCACCAGAGAACTACTAAATGAAAAACTGTTTTTT
D gene: .; J gene: TRBJ2-5; clone size: many; V gene: TRBV12-3/TRBV12-4; CDR3 protein: CASSFLQGNRETQYF; CDR3 DNA: TGTGCCAGCAGTTTCCTTCAGGGCAATAGAGAGACCCAGTACTTC
D gene: TRBD2; J gene: TRBJ2-1; clone size: many; V gene: TRBV5-1; CDR3 protein: CASSFWTSGGYNEQFF; CDR3 DNA: TGCGCCAGCAGCTTCTGGACTAGCGGGGGATACAATGAGCAGTTCTTC
D gene: TRBD1; J gene: TRBJ1-2; clone size: once; V gene: TRBV19; CDR3 protein: CASSILPGQGTNYGYTF; CDR3 DNA: TGTGCCAGTAGTATCCTCCCGGGACAGGGAACCAACTATGGCTACACCTTC
D gene: .; J gene: TRBJ2-3; clone size: few; V gene: TRBV11-2; CDR3 protein: CASSLELAGTDTQYF; CDR3 DNA: TGTGCCAGCAGCTTAGAGTTAGCCGGCACAGATACGCAGTATTTT
D gene: .; J gene: TRBJ2-4; clone size: .; V gene: TRBV9; CDR3 protein: CASSPYISAKNIQYF; CDR3 DNA: TGTGCCAGCAGCCCCTATATTTCGGCCAAAAACATTCAGTACTTC
D gene: .; J gene: TRBJ1-6; clone size: .; V gene: TRBV10-3; CDR3 protein: CAISESTGGGSPLHF; CDR3 DNA: TGTGCCATCAGTGAGTCGACGGGAGGTGGTTCACCCCTCCACTTT
D gene: .; J gene: TRBJ2-7; clone size: many; V gene: TRBV7-2; CDR3 protein: CASSLIGPTYEQYF; CDR3 DNA: TGTGCCAGCAGCTTAATCGGACCAACCTACGAGCAGTACTTC
D gene: .; J gene: TRBJ2-1; clone size: many; V gene: TRBV12-3/TRBV12-4; CDR3 protein: CASSLLYNEQFF; CDR3 DNA: TGTGCCAGCAGTTTATTATACAATGAGCAGTTCTTC
D gene: TRBD2; J gene: TRBJ2-5; clone size: many; V gene: TRBV5-1; CDR3 protein: CASSTSGREQETQYF; CDR3 DNA: TGCGCCAGCTCGACTAGCGGGAGGGAACAAGAGACCCAGTACTTC
D gene: .; J gene: TRBJ1-5; clone size: many; V gene: TRBV5-5; CDR3 protein: CASSLAPGPGGQPQHF; CDR3 DNA: TGTGCCAGCAGCTTGGCCCCGGGGCCCGGAGGTCAGCCCCAGCATTTT
D gene: TRBD1; J gene: TRBJ1-2; clone size: many; V gene: TRBV2; CDR3 protein: CASKPRGQNYGYTF; CDR3 DNA: TGTGCCAGCAAGCCTCGGGGACAGAACTATGGCTACACCTTC
D gene: .; J gene: TRBJ2-1; clone size: many; V gene: TRBV20-1; CDR3 protein: CSTRGNYNEQFF; CDR3 DNA: TGCAGCACTCGCGGGAACTACAATGAGCAGTTCTTC
D gene: .; J gene: TRBJ1-1; clone size: many; V gene: TRBV19; CDR3 protein: CASSMRSDTEAFF; CDR3 DNA: TGTGCCAGTAGTATGAGGTCGGACACTGAAGCTTTCTTT
D gene: TRBD1; J gene: TRBJ2-1; clone size: .; V gene: TRBV7-9; CDR3 protein: CASSPDRATYEQFF; CDR3 DNA: TGTGCCAGCAGCCCGGACAGGGCAACCTACGAGCAGTTCTTC
D gene: .; J gene: TRBJ2-1; clone size: many; V gene: TRBV6-5; CDR3 protein: CASSYSEGYNEQFF; CDR3 DNA: TGTGCCAGCAGTTACTCGGAAGGATACAATGAGCAGTTCTTC
D gene: TRBD1; J gene: TRBJ1-5; clone size: few; V gene: TRBV19; CDR3 protein: CASSEGTGAQPQHF; CDR3 DNA: TGTGCCAGTAGTGAAGGGACAGGGGCTCAGCCCCAGCATTTT
D gene: .; J gene: TRBJ2-1; clone size: many; V gene: TRBV20-1; CDR3 protein: CSARDLRQTSSYNEQFF; CDR3 DNA: TGCAGTGCTAGAGATCTCCGACAGACGAGCTCCTACAATGAGCAGTTCTTC
D gene: .; J gene: TRBJ2-3; clone size: .; V gene: TRBV19; CDR3 protein: CASSIPLAGPSTDTQYF; CDR3 DNA: TGTGCCAGTAGTATCCCCTTGGCGGGTCCTAGCACAGATACGCAGTATTTT
D gene: .; J gene: TRBJ2-2; clone size: .; V gene: TRBV11-3; CDR3 protein: CASSYRQNFGELFF; CDR3 DNA: TGTGCCAGCAGCTACCGCCAGAATTTCGGGGAGCTGTTTTTT
D gene: .; J gene: TRBJ2-1; clone size: few; V gene: TRBV19; CDR3 protein: CASSMGPDNEQFF; CDR3 DNA: TGTGCCAGTAGTATGGGACCAGATAATGAGCAGTTCTTC
D gene: .; J gene: TRBJ2-1; clone size: few; V gene: TRBV6-4; CDR3 protein: CASRTILDGQFYNEQFF; CDR3 DNA: TGTGCCAGCAGGACGATCTTGGACGGGCAATTCTACAATGAGCAGTTCTTC
D gene: .; J gene: TRBJ2-1; clone size: many; V gene: TRBV29-1; CDR3 protein: CSVEDLASAREQFF; CDR3 DNA: TGCAGCGTTGAAGATCTAGCTAGCGCAAGGGAGCAGTTCTTC
D gene: .; J gene: TRBJ2-7; clone size: many; V gene: TRBV7-6; CDR3 protein: CASSGRSYEQYF; CDR3 DNA: TGTGCCAGCTCCGGGAGATCCTACGAGCAGTACTTC
D gene: .; J gene: TRBJ2-7; clone size: few; V gene: TRBV6-2/TRBV6-3; CDR3 protein: CASRLTRADYEQYF; CDR3 DNA: TGTGCCAGCAGGTTGACTAGGGCCGACTACGAGCAGTACTTC
D gene: TRBD1; J gene: TRBJ1-2; clone size: many; V gene: TRBV2; CDR3 protein: CASSGNRDRFLGGISYTF; CDR3 DNA: TGTGCCAGCAGTGGGAACCGGGACAGGTTTCTCGGAGGAATCTCCTACACCTTC
D gene: .; J gene: TRBJ2-7; clone size: many; V gene: TRBV30; CDR3 protein: CAWSVQGGQSMYF; CDR3 DNA: TGTGCCTGGAGTGTACAAGGGGGTCAGAGTATGTACTTC
D gene: .; J gene: TRBJ1-5; clone size: many; V gene: TRBV11-2; CDR3 protein: CASSPGGVSNQPQHF; CDR3 DNA: TGTGCCAGCAGCCCCGGGGGAGTTAGCAATCAGCCCCAGCATTTT
D gene: TRBD2; J gene: TRBJ2-3; clone size: many; V gene: TRBV7-3; CDR3 protein: CASSVSGSTVTQYF; CDR3 DNA: TGTGCCAGCAGCGTCAGCGGGAGTACCGTTACGCAGTATTTT
D gene: TRBD1; J gene: TRBJ2-7; clone size: many; V gene: TRBV28; CDR3 protein: CASNSAGTGGVYEQYF; CDR3 DNA: TGTGCCAGCAATTCCGCCGGGACAGGGGGGGTCTACGAGCAGTACTTC
D gene: .; J gene: TRBJ2-3; clone size: .; V gene: TRBV19; CDR3 protein: CASSQEDSTDTQYF; CDR3 DNA: TGTGCCAGTAGCCAGGAGGACAGTACAGATACGCAGTATTTT
D gene: .; J gene: TRBJ2-2; clone size: many; V gene: TRBV19; CDR3 protein: CASSIGSGLTGELFF; CDR3 DNA: TGTGCCAGTAGTATAGGTAGCGGCCTCACCGGGGAGCTGTTTTTT
D gene: .; J gene: TRBJ2-7; clone size: .; V gene: TRBV18; CDR3 protein: CASSPPGYSSYEQYF; CDR3 DNA: TGTGCCAGCTCACCACCGGGGTATTCCTCCTACGAGCAGTACTTC
D gene: .; J gene: TRBJ2-6; clone size: few; V gene: TRBV6-1; CDR3 protein: CASFLDLSGANVLTF; CDR3 DNA: TGTGCCAGCTTCTTGGACCTCTCTGGGGCCAACGTCCTGACTTTC
D gene: .; J gene: TRBJ1-1; clone size: many; V gene: TRBV27; CDR3 protein: CASSRSGTPNTEAFF; CDR3 DNA: TGTGCCAGCAGTCGATCCGGGACACCTAACACTGAAGCTTTCTTT
D gene: TRBD2; J gene: TRBJ2-1; clone size: .; V gene: TRBV19; CDR3 protein: CASSFKAGGPDGEQFF; CDR3 DNA: TGTGCCAGCAGCTTTAAGGCGGGGGGGCCCGACGGTGAGCAGTTCTTC
D gene: TRBD2; J gene: TRBJ2-7; clone size: .; V gene: TRBV6-4; CDR3 protein: CASSIDGRGSYEQYF; CDR3 DNA: TGTGCCAGCAGTATAGACGGGAGGGGTTCCTACGAGCAGTACTTC
D gene: .; J gene: TRBJ2-3; clone size: many; V gene: TRBV30; CDR3 protein: CAWSALSGAGPQYF; CDR3 DNA: TGTGCCTGGAGTGCTCTTTCTGGGGCCGGTCCGCAGTATTTT
D gene: .; J gene: TRBJ2-1; clone size: many; V gene: TRBV7-9; CDR3 protein: CASSLQNNEQFF; CDR3 DNA: TGTGCCAGCAGCTTACAAAACAATGAGCAGTTCTTC
D gene: TRBD1; J gene: TRBJ1-5; clone size: many; V gene: TRBV6-1; CDR3 protein: CASSRQGWDNRNQPQHF; CDR3 DNA: TGTGCCAGCAGTAGACAGGGCTGGGATAACCGCAATCAGCCCCAGCATTTT
D gene: TRBD2; J gene: TRBJ2-6; clone size: .; V gene: TRBV11-2; CDR3 protein: CASSVDASGRSYF; CDR3 DNA: TGTGCCAGCAGCGTCGATGCTAGCGGGAGGTCCTATTTC
D gene: .; J gene: TRBJ1-1; clone size: .; V gene: TRBV6-9; CDR3 protein: CASEVFRDGAFF; CDR3 DNA: TGTGCCTCAGAAGTTTTTCGGGACGGAGCTTTCTTT
D gene: .; J gene: TRBJ2-7; clone size: .; V gene: TRBV9; CDR3 protein: CASSVGPSTDYEQYF; CDR3 DNA: TGTGCCAGCAGCGTAGGACCCTCTACCGACTACGAGCAGTACTTC